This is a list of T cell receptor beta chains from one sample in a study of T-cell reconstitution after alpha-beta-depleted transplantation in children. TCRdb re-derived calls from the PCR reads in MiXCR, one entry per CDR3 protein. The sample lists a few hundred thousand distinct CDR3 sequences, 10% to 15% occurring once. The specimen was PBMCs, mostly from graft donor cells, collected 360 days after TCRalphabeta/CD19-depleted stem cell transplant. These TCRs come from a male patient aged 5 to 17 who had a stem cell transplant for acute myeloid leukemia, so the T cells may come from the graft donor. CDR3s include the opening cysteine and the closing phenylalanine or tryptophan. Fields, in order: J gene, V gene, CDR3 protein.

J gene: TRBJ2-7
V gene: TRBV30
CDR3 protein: CACSKTGGHYEQYF

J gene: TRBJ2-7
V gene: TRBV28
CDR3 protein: CASSSTRTVGYEQYF

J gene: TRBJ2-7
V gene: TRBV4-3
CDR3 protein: CASSQDGAPEDREYF

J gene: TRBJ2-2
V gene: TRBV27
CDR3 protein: CASSPSLWGGGGELFF

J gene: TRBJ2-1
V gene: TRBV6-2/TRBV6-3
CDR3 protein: CASSYGAAGEQFF

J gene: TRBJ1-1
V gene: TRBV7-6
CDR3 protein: CASSRTGTAEAFF

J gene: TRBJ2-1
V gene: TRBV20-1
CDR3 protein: CSATPLAGGRNEQFF

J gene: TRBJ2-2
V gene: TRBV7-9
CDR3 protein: CASSLTSLGGLFF

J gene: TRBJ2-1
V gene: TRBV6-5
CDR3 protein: CASSYGLAGVDEQFF

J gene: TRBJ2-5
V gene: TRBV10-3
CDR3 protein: CAISGTSGIKVEETQYF

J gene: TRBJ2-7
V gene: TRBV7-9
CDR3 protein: CASTQGGTEQYF

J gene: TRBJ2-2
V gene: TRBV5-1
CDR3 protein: CASSLQGPRGAGVRTGELFF

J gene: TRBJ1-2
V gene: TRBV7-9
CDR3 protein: CASSFLWGDYGYTF